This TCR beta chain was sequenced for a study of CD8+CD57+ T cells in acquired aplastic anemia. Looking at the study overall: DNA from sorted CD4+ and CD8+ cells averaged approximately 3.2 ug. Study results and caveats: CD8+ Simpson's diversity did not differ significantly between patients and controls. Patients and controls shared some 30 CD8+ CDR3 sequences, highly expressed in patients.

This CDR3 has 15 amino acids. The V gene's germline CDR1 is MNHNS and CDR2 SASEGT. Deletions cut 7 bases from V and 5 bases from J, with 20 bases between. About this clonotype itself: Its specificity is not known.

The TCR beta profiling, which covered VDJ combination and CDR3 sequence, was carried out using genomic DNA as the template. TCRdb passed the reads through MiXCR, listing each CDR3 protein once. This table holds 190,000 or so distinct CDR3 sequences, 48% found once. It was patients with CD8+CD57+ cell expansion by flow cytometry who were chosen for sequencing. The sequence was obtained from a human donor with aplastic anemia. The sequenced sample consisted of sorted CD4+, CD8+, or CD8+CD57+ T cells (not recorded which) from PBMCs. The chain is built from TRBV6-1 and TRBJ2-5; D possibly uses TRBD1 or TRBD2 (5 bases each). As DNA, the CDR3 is TGTGCCAGCAAACCCCGGGACCAATGGGGGGAGACCCAGTACTTC. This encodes CASKPRDQWGETQYF.